This TCR beta chain is from a study of blood T cell repertoires in COVID-19. As for the study in general: Material from acute and convalescent COVID-19 was sourced from the United States, Italy and Spain. Sources were T cells, B-cell-depleted T cells, or PBMCs; the material itself was cDNA or gDNA.

V shed 4 bases and J shed 0 bases, with 10 bases lying between them. Germline lookup yields CDR1 MNHEY and CDR2 SMNVEV (reference sequence). CDR3 length equals 14 residues. Original processing notes: Amplification from reference gene primers served as the basis for estimated nucleated cell counts. Some clones are missing from TCRdb's copy, which holds only in-frame ones; the method was immunoSEQ multiplex PCR. The DNA was the basis for D and trimming; V, J and clone size are from that table. The repertoire consists of around 68,000 clones, with more than 75% occurring once and the leading ten covering approximately 7%.

The sequencing input was peripheral blood. This chain connects TRBV27 to TRBJ2-7; no firm D call. The sequence was collected from a man in his fifties or sixties with active COVID-19. The CDR3 here is CASSYTESSYEQYF. The DNA for the CDR3 is TGTGCCAGCAGTTATACAGAGAGCTCCTACGAGCAGTACTTC.